This T cell receptor beta chain was captured in a study of blood T cell repertoires in COVID-19. Study background: Both acute and convalescent COVID-19 samples were obtained from the United States, Italy and Spain. Sources were T cells, B-cell-depleted T cells, or PBMCs; the material itself was cDNA or gDNA.

Original methodology: Reference gene primer amplification gave nucleated cell count estimates. The assay was immunoSEQ multiplex PCR, and TCRdb's table has in-frame clones only and misses some. Clone size and the V and J calls come from that table; the DNA yielded D and trimming. The sample yields roughly 340,000 clones, roughly 90% seen once. Patients in Seattle were enrolled during active infection, then followed longitudinally. Germline CDR1 reads LNHDA; CDR2 reads SQIVND (reference sequence). Germline trimming cut 3 bases from V and 1 base from J; bases unmatched to any gene: 6. This CDR3 has 17 residues.

J is TRBJ2-3 and V is TRBV19; TRBD2 matches 11 bases. The source material was peripheral blood. This TCR was sampled from a woman aged 70 to 79 with COVID-19, enrolled during active disease. The CDR3 here is CASSMGVGLAGTDTQYF. The CDR3 DNA sequence: TGTGCCAGTAGTATGGGGGTGGGACTAGCGGGCACAGATACGCAGTATTTT.